The 22 T cell receptor beta chains presented below share a single source sample, sequenced in a study of blood T cell repertoires in COVID-19 (dated by TCRdb to about 2020). The library came from the immunoSEQ multiplex PCR assay. TCRdb provides this immuneACCESS table in a form limited to in-frame rearrangements. Some clones are lacking; in checked studies, under half of them reflect an unresolved V gene, and why the rest are absent is not known. The sample table holds fewer than 60,000 clones, of which approximately 88% were seen once. The ten largest clones capture more than 15% of the sample. Sequencing used peripheral blood. The receptors shown here come from a human donor in a cohort sampled during active COVID-19.

V is TRBV7-2 and J is TRBJ1-2; the match to TRBD1 covers 7 bases. CDR1 is SGHTA and CDR2 is FQGNSA in the germline V gene. There are 12 residues in the CDR3. Germline trimming cut 8 bases from V and 5 bases from J; bases unmatched to any gene: 5. In DNA, the CDR3 is TGTGCCAGCGACCGGGACAGTTATGGCTACACCTTC. The encoded protein is CASDRDSYGYTF.

The chain has TRBV29-1 and TRBJ1-1; no firm D call. Germline V gene data show CDR1 as SQVTM and CDR2 as ANQGSEA. The CDR3 extends over 12 amino acids. Trimming stripped 6 bases from V and 0 bases from J, with 8 bases between. CDR3 residues: CSVATVNTEAFF. Written as DNA, the CDR3 is TGCAGCGTAGCAACAGTGAACACTGAAGCTTTCTTT.

This chain joins TRBV4-3 and TRBJ2-6; D might be TRBD2 (6 bases). The CDR3 length is 17 residues. Germline loops: CDR1 LGHNA, CDR2 YSLEER. Trimming cost V 3 bases and J 2 bases, with 14 bases left between them. DNA of the CDR3: TGCGCCAGCAGCCACTCATCTCGGGGGACTGGGGCCAACGTCCTGACTTTC. Protein sequence: CASSHSSRGTGANVLTF.

V is TRBV9 and J is TRBJ1-2, with 10 bases fitting TRBD1. CDR1 and CDR2 from the germline V gene are SGDLS and YYNGEE. V dropped 3 bases and J dropped 11; count of bases not matched to a gene: 4. The CDR3 is 12 amino acids. This CDR3 is CASSADRGHYTF. For the CDR3, the DNA is TGTGCCAGCAGCGCAGACAGGGGGCATTACACCTTC.

The chain combines TRBV28 with TRBJ2-7, with D possibly being TRBD1 (6 bases). Germline CDR1 reads MDHEN; CDR2 reads SYDVKM. This CDR3 region has 14 residues. V lost 5 bases and J lost 3, with 14 bases in between. The CDR3 region has the DNA TGTGCCAGCAGTCCGGGACAAAGGGTCTACGAGCAGTACTTC. Translated, it gives CASSPGQRVYEQYF.

V is TRBV24-1 and J is TRBJ2-3, with a weak D call TRBD2 (6 bases). V was cut by 2 bases and J by 1 base, with 6 bases left in between. The length of the CDR3 is 14 residues. Germline-derived CDR1 and CDR2 are KGHDR and SFDVKD. The CDR3 DNA reads TGTGCCACCAGTGATTCGGGGGGCACAGATACGCAGTATTTT. It yields the protein CATSDSGGTDTQYF.

A remark on this clone: This specimen includes other DNA sequences encoding the same CDR3. The J gene is TRBJ1-2, the V gene TRBV7-9; D remains ambiguous. V was shortened by 5 bases and J by 4 bases, with 8 bases between the two germline ends. This CDR3 contains 12 residues. From germline, CDR1 is SEHNR and CDR2 FQNEAQ (reference sequence). CDR3 region: CASSPPGYGYTF. CDR3 DNA: TGTGCCAGCAGCCCCCCCGGCTATGGCTACACCTTC.

This chain links TRBV9 with TRBJ2-5, with D unresolved. Per the germline V gene, CDR1 is SGDLS and CDR2 is YYNGEE. This CDR3 has 15 amino acids. V gave up 0 bases and J gave up 1 base, with 10 bases separating them. The CDR3 DNA is TGTGCCAGCAGCGTAGATGGCGCAGGCCAAGAGACCCAGTACTTC. It is translated as CASSVDGAGQETQYF.

This chain links TRBV5-6 with TRBJ1-1, with TRBD1 as a possible D gene (6 bases). V was cut by 3 bases and J by 1 base, with 16 bases left in between. There are 16 residues in the CDR3. From germline, CDR1 is SGHDT and CDR2 YYEEEE. The CDR3 spells CASSSGQIWENTEAFF. In DNA form, the CDR3 reads TGTGCCAGCAGCTCCGGACAGATCTGGGAGAACACTGAAGCTTTCTTT.

The V and J genes are TRBV6-5 and TRBJ1-5, with a weak D call TRBD1 (5 bases). The CDR3 loop spans 13 amino acids. V lost 7 bases and J lost 5, with 12 bases in between. The germline V gene has CDR1 MNHEY and CDR2 SVGAGI. The CDR3 here is CASKYRPDQPQHF. The DNA of the CDR3 is TGTGCCAGCAAGTACAGGCCCGATCAGCCCCAGCATTTT.

This clone came up once. This chain links TRBV5-4 with TRBJ1-4; D gene uncertain. CDR1 and CDR2 (germline): SGHNT, YYREEE (reference sequence). Deletions cut 0 bases from V and 3 bases from J, with 12 bases between. This CDR3 comprises 16 residues. CDR3 residues: CASSLVAGHANEKLFF. CDR3 DNA sequence: TGTGCCAGCAGCTTGGTCGCTGGGCATGCTAATGAAAAACTGTTTTTT.

The chain links TRBV18 to TRBJ1-1, with 11 bases that match TRBD1. The CDR3 is 17 amino acids. J was trimmed by 0 bases and V by 3 bases; bases with no gene match: 6. CDR1 is KGHSH, CDR2 LQKENI, per germline. The CDR3 here is CASSPRGQGALNTEAFF. The CDR3, as DNA: TGTGCCAGCTCACCTCGAGGACAGGGGGCTTTGAACACTGAAGCTTTCTTT. Drawing the rest from reference TRBV18 and TRBJ1-1, the complete variable domain is NAGVMQNPRHLVRRRGQEARLRCSPMKGHSHVYWYRQLPEEGLKFMVYLQKENIIDESGMPKERFSAEFPKEGPSILRIQQVVRGDSAAYFCASSPRGQGALNTEAFFGQGTRLTVV.

The J gene is TRBJ2-3, the V gene TRBV5-5, with 10 positions matching TRBD2. The germline V gene has CDR1 SGHKS and CDR2 YYEKEE (reference sequence). CDR3 length: 16 residues. Unmatched junction bases numbered 13, after V lost 6 bases and J lost 6 bases. This CDR3 is CASTLLAGALGDTQYF. CDR3 nucleotide sequence: TGTGCCAGCACCCTCCTAGCGGGGGCCTTGGGTGATACGCAGTATTTT.

J is TRBJ2-2 and V is TRBV5-1, with D tentatively TRBD1 (6 bases). This CDR3 is 17 amino acids long. CDR1 SGHRS and CDR2 YFSETQ come from the germline V gene. The V gene lost 6 bases and the J gene lost 2 bases, with 20 bases spanning the gap. This CDR3 is CASKPASGDTNTGELFF. The CDR3 region has the DNA TGCGCCAGCAAGCCTGCCTCAGGGGACACTAACACCGGGGAGCTGTTTTTT.

The chain couples TRBV3-1 (or the pseudogene TRBV3-2) to TRBJ2-7; 11 bases fit TRBD2. The CDR3 loop spans 19 amino acids. The junction had 18 bases not matched to a gene; V was cut back by 2 bases and J by 6 bases. CDR1 and CDR2 from the germline V gene are LGHDT and YNNKEL (reference sequence). The CDR3, as DNA: TGTGCCAGCAGCCAACAAATTCCAATAGCGGGGGGGCGAAGGCTCGAGCAGTACTTC. Translation gives CASSQQIPIAGGRRLEQYF.

This chain connects TRBV11-2 to TRBJ1-4; the match to TRBD1 covers 10 bases. The germline CDR1 and CDR2 sequences are SGHAT and FQNNGV. The CDR3 length is 14 residues. V lost 5 bases and J lost 8; bases outside the gene matches: 5. This CDR3 is CASSRDRGREKLFF. The CDR3 DNA sequence: TGTGCCAGCAGCCGGGACAGGGGACGAGAAAAACTGTTTTTT.

The gene calls are TRBV4-1 and TRBJ2-3; unclear D gene. Germline V CDR1 and CDR2: MGHRA, YSYEKL. V was cut by 4 bases and J by 6 bases, with 5 bases left in between. The CDR3 sequence is 11 residues long. The CDR3 sequence is CASSLEDTQYF. The DNA of the CDR3 is TGCGCCAGCAGCCTGGAGGATACGCAGTATTTT.

This chain joins TRBV7-8 and TRBJ2-7; 7 bases fit TRBD1. CDR3 length equals 14 residues. The trim removed 4 bases at V and 6 bases at J, leaving 9 bases unmatched. Germline CDR1 reads SGHVS; CDR2 reads FQNEAQ. CDR3 bases: TGTGCCAGCAGCTACCAGGGGGATGAGCGCGAGCAGTACTTC. It specifies CASSYQGDEREQYF.

The chain is built from TRBV19 and TRBJ1-5; weak D call: TRBD1 (6 bases). Trimming cost V 10 bases and J 5 bases, with 15 bases left between them. CDR3 length equals 13 residues. Germline V gene data show CDR1 as LNHDA and CDR2 as SQIVND (reference sequence). CDR3 nucleotide sequence: TGTGCCACCACCGGGGGGGCCTATCAGCCCCAGCATTTT. Residues: CATTGGAYQPQHF. The whole variable domain, filled in from reference TRBV19 and TRBJ1-5, reads DGGITQSPKYLFRKEGQNVTLSCEQNLNHDAMYWYRQDPGQGLRLIYYSQIVNDFQKGDIAEGYSVSREKKESFPLTVTSAQKNPTAFYLCATTGGAYQPQHFGDGTRLSIL.

Only one count was recorded for this clone. The chain has TRBV10-1 and TRBJ1-2; a weak D match, TRBD1 (5 bases). V was trimmed by 0 bases and J by 4 bases, leaving 15 bases between them. CDR3 length equals 16 residues. In germline, CDR1 is WNHNN, CDR2 SYGVQD (reference sequence). This CDR3 reads CASSESTGPGVYGYTF. The CDR3 bases are TGCGCCAGCAGTGAGTCAACAGGTCCGGGCGTCTATGGCTACACCTTC.

The chain has TRBV18 and TRBJ1-4; D call uncertain. CDR1 is KGHSH and CDR2 is LQKENI in the germline V gene. Trimming shortened V by 3 bases and J by 3 bases, and 11 bases separated the two germline ends. This CDR3 has 15 amino acids. CDR3 sequence: CASSPSGGANEKLFF. CDR3 coding DNA: TGTGCCAGCTCACCCAGTGGTGGTGCTAATGAAAAACTGTTTTTT.

The V call is TRBV19, the J call TRBJ1-2; 9 bases map to TRBD1. Germline assignment: CDR1 LNHDA and CDR2 SQIVND (reference sequence). With 6 bases clipped from V and 3 bases from J, the junction kept 14 bases outside the gene matches. The CDR3 contains 17 residues. The CDR3 bases are TGTGCCAGTAGGCCCACCGGGACAGGGTCTTCATACTATGGCTACACCTTC. Its translation is CASRPTGTGSSYYGYTF.